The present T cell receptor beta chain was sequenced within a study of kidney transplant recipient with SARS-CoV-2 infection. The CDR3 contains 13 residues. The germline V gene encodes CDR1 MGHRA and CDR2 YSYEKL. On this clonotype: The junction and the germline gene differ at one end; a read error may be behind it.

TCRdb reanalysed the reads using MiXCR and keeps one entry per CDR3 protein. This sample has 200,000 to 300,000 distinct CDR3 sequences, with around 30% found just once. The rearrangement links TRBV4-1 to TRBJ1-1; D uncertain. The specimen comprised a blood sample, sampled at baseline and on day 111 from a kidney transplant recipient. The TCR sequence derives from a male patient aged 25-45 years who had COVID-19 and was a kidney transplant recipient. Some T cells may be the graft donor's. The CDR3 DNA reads TGCGCCGGCAGCCAAACAAGTAACACTGAAGCTTTCTTT. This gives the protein CAGSQTSNTEAFF.